This T cell receptor beta chain was recorded in a study of cytomegalovirus exposure and HLA in healthy donors. Whole-study findings and limits: Specificity of three CMV-associated chains for CMV antigens was verified in vitro. Cytomegalovirus association was listed for about 180 TCR beta chains. Within an earlier analysis, most TCR beta V segments proved productive either about 87% or about 30% of the time. Accurate prediction of HLA-A and HLA-B alleles (for most subjects) was reportedly achieved from TCR beta sequences.

Primers for the PCR totalled 60 Vbeta and 13 Jbeta. The protocol was immunoSEQ multiplex PCR, while the TCRdb copy is restricted to in-frame clones and leaves out a portion. The data hold about 98,000 clones, with about 80% observed a single time. CDR3 size: 16 residues. Trimming stripped 4 bases from V and 0 bases from J, with 15 bases between. The V gene's germline CDR1 is SGHAT and CDR2 FQNNGV. Concerning this clone: Its antigen is currently unknown.

The clonotype comes from a young man in good health and CMV-seropositive. The V call is TRBV11-2, the J call TRBJ1-1, with D possibly being TRBD1 (5 bases). The specimen was PBMCs. In DNA, the CDR3 is TGTGCCAGCAGCTCTCGTCGACAGAGATTGAACACTGAAGCTTTCTTT. Amino acid sequence: CASSSRRQRLNTEAFF.